This entry lists 13 T cell receptor beta chains sequenced from one sample in a study of CD8+CD57+ T cells in acquired aplastic anemia. TCR beta VDJ and CDR3 profiling used genomic DNA as template. One entry per CDR3 protein results from TCRdb running MiXCR on the reads. This table has 100,000 to 150,000 distinct CDR3 sequences, nearly 40% appearing once. Sequencing was done on patients that had shown CD8+CD57+ cell expansion by flow cytometry. Source material: sorted CD4+, CD8+, or CD8+CD57+ T cells (not recorded which) from PBMCs. Receptor source: a human donor with aplastic anemia.

This clonotype was counted at least ten times. This rearrangement joins TRBV20-1 to TRBJ2-7; D might be TRBD1 (6 bases). V lost 0 bases to trimming and J lost 5 bases, with 11 bases between them. This CDR3 has 13 amino acids. Germline V gene data show CDR1 as DFQATT and CDR2 as SNEGSKA (reference sequence). The CDR3 loop reads CSARDPGDHEQYV. The CDR3, as DNA: TGCAGTGCTAGAGATCCAGGGGATCACGAGCAGTACGTC.

This clonotype has a handful of counts. The chain recombines TRBV2 with TRBJ2-7; D is uncertain. The CDR3 has 13 residues. Trimming removed 5 bases from V and 3 bases from J, with 11 bases in between. Germline CDR1 SNHLY, CDR2 FYNNEI. In DNA form, the CDR3 reads TGTGCCAGCAGTAAACAGCTATACTACGAGCAGTACTTC. This gives the protein CASSKQLYYEQYF.

This chain connects TRBV19 to TRBJ1-1; tentatively, D is TRBD1 (5 bases). Germline CDR1 LNHDA, CDR2 SQIVND (reference sequence). The V end was cut by 7 bases, the J end by 1 base, with 10 bases between. The CDR3 has 13 amino acids. The CDR3, as DNA: TGTGCCAGTAAAACCGACAGGAACACTGAAGCTTTCTTT. This codes for CASKTDRNTEAFF.

CDR3: CSVRTGIQPQHF. The CDR3 region has the DNA TGCAGCGTTAGGACAGGGATTCAGCCCCAGCATTTT. This rearrangement joins TRBV29-1 to TRBJ1-5, with 8 bases that match TRBD1. Losses at the gene ends were 5 bases for V and 6 bases for J; bases not matched to a gene: 3. Germline assignment: CDR1 SQVTM and CDR2 ANQGSEA. There are 12 residues in the CDR3.

This clonotype has a count of ten or more. This sequence joins TRBV10-2 and TRBJ2-2; 8 nucleotides match TRBD2. Germline V gives CDR1 WSHSY, CDR2 SAAADI. Trimming took 6 bases from V and 4 from J; bases not matched to a gene: 10. The CDR3 has 16 amino acids. The CDR3 here is CASRPRTSGLTGELFF. CDR3 DNA: TGCGCCAGCAGGCCTCGAACTAGCGGTCTCACCGGGGAGCTGTTTTTT.

Many counts were recorded for this clonotype. This chain connects TRBV6-2 or TRBV6-3 to TRBJ2-5, with 11 bases aligning to TRBD2. The length of the CDR3 is 13 residues. CDR1 is MNHEY and CDR2 is SVGEGT in the germline V gene. Trimming removed 6 bases from V and 3 bases from J; junction bases left unmatched: 0. CDR3 nucleotides: TGTGCCAGCAGGGGACTAGCGGAAGAGACCCAGTACTTC. It specifies CASRGLAEETQYF.

This clonotype came up many times. The chain is built from TRBV6-7 and TRBJ1-2; D possibly corresponds to TRBD1 (5 bases). TRBV6-7 is classed as an ORF, of uncertain function. The CDR3 contains 16 residues. Trimming cost V 8 bases and J 0 bases, with 19 bases left between them. CDR3 coding DNA: TGTGCCAGCCTACCCCAACGAGACAGCTCTAACTATGGCTACACCTTC. This sequence encodes CASLPQRDSSNYGYTF.

In its sample, this clonotype was seen many times. The chain carries TRBV5-5 and TRBJ2-3; no clear D. From germline, CDR1 is SGHKS and CDR2 YYEKEE (reference sequence). The CDR3 extends over 13 amino acids. The V end was cut by 0 bases, the J end by 5 bases, with 7 bases between. Here the CDR3 reads CASSLAAVDTQYF. The CDR3 DNA is TGTGCCAGCAGCTTGGCCGCTGTAGATACGCAGTATTTT.

The chain joins TRBV15 to TRBJ1-5, with D perhaps TRBD1 (5 bases). V was cut by 2 bases and J by 12 bases, with 14 bases left in between. The CDR3 loop spans 13 amino acids. Germline CDR1 LNHNV, CDR2 YYDKDF (reference sequence). The chain's CDR3 is CATSRHFLGVQHF. As DNA, the CDR3 is TGTGCCACCAGCAGACACTTTCTGGGGGTCCAGCATTTT. The full variable domain, completed using reference TRBV15 and TRBJ1-5, is DAMVIQNPRYQVTQFGKPVTLSCSQTLNHNVMYWYQQKSSQAPKLLFHYYDKDFNNEADTPDNFQSRRPNTSFCFLDIRSPGLGDTAMYLCATSRHFLGVQHFGDGTRLSIL.

The table lists this clonotype with a count of one. V and J are TRBV15 and TRBJ2-7; 8 positions agree with TRBD1. Germline values: CDR1 LNHNV, CDR2 YYDKDF (reference sequence). Unmatched junction bases numbered 5, after V lost 6 bases and J lost 1 base. The CDR3 is 14 residues long. The CDR3 protein is CATSRQGKSYEQYF. DNA for the CDR3: TGTGCCACCAGTAGACAGGGGAAATCCTACGAGCAGTACTTC.

The sample holds one count of this clonotype. The rearrangement joins TRBV10-3 to TRBJ2-3; 8 bases fit TRBD2. Germline CDR1 and CDR2: ENHRY and SYGVKD. V dropped 0 bases and J dropped 3; count of bases not matched to a gene: 5. The CDR3 length is 16 residues. The CDR3 bases are TGTGCCATCAGTGAGTCCAGCGGGGGACTGACAGATACGCAGTATTTT. This translates into CAISESSGGLTDTQYF.

Ten or more counts support this clonotype. The chain combines TRBV7-8 with TRBJ1-1; D is unresolved. This CDR3 region has 13 residues. Germline V gene sequence: CDR1 SGHVS, CDR2 FQNEAQ. V lost 1 base and J lost 0, with 3 bases in between. This chain's CDR3 is CASSLVMNTEAFF. The DNA of the CDR3 is TGTGCCAGCAGCTTAGTAATGAACACTGAAGCTTTCTTT.

This clonotype has ten or more counts. V usage is TRBV24-1 and J usage is TRBJ1-2, with 8 bases lining up with TRBD1. Germline lookup yields CDR1 KGHDR and CDR2 SFDVKD. This CDR3 is built from 14 residues. The ends lost 3 bases at V and 7 bases at J; junction bases unmatched: 6. The CDR3 loop reads CATSDKTGDSGYTF. CDR3 sequence (DNA): TGTGCCACCAGTGATAAGACAGGGGATTCTGGCTACACCTTC.